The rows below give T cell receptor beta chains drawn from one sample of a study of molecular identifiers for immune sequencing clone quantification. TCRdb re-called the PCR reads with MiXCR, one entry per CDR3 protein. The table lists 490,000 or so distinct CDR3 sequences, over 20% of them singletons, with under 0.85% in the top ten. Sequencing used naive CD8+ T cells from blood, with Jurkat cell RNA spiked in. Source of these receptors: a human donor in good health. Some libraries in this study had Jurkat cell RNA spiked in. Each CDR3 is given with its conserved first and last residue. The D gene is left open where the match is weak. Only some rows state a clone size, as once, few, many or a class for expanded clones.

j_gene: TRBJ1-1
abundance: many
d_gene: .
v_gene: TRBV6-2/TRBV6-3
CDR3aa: CASSYSGGRYWTEAFF
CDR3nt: TGTGCCAGCAGTTACTCCGGGGGGAGGTACTGGACGGAGGCTTTCTTT

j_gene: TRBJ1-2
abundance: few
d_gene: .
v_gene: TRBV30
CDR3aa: CAWSSPNGYTF
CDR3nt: TGTGCCTGGAGCTCTCCGAATGGCTACACCTTC

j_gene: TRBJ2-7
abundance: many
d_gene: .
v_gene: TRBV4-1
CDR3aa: CASSQLGQYEQYF
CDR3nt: TGCGCCAGCAGCCAGTTAGGACAGTACGAGCAGTACTTC

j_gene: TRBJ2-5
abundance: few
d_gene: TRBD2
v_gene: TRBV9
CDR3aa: CASSTQTSGTGQETQYF
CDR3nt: TGTGCCAGCAGCACCCAGACTAGCGGGACCGGACAAGAGACCCAGTACTTC

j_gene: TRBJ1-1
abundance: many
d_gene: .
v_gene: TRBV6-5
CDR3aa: CASGFSQNTEAFF
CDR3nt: TGTGCCAGCGGCTTCAGCCAGAACACTGAAGCTTTCTTT

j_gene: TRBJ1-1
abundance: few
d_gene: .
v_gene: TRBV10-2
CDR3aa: CASSESFRAADEWNTEAFF
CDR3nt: TGCGCCAGCAGTGAGTCGTTCAGGGCGGCGGACGAATGGAACACTGAAGCTTTCTTT

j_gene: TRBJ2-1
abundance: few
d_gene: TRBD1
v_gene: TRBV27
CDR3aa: CASSLQTGPGQFF
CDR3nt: TGTGCCAGCAGTTTACAGACAGGGCCCGGGCAGTTCTTC

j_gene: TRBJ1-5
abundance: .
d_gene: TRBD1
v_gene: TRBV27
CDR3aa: CASSIQGANQPQHF
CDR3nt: TGTGCCAGCAGTATACAGGGGGCGAATCAGCCCCAGCATTTT

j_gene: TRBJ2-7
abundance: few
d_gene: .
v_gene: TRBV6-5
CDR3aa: CASSSGYYEQYF
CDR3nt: TGTGCCAGCAGTTCAGGGTACTACGAGCAGTACTTC

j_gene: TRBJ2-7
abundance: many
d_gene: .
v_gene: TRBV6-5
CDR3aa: CASAAGQGYEQYF
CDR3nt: TGTGCCAGCGCCGCGGGGCAGGGCTACGAGCAGTACTTC

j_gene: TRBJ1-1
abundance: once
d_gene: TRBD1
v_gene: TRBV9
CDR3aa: CASSVAGTGSTEAFF
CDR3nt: TGTGCCAGCAGCGTAGCAGGGACAGGTAGCACTGAAGCTTTCTTT

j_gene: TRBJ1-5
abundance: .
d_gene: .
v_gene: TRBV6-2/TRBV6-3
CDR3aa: CASSSRGQTLQPQHF
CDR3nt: TGTGCCAGCAGTTCCCGCGGCCAGACCCTTCAGCCCCAGCATTTT

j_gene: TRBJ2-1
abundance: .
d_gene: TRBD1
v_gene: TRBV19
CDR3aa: CASSIASRGQGNEQFF
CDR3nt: TGTGCCAGTAGTATAGCCAGCAGGGGGCAGGGCAATGAGCAGTTCTTC

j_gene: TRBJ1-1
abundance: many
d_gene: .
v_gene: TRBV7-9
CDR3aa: CASSLDGIEAFF
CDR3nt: TGTGCCAGCAGCTTAGACGGGATTGAAGCTTTCTTT

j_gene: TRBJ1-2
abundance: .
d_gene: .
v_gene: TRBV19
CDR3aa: CASSITEVPYGYTF
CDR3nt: TGTGCCAGTAGTATAACCGAAGTCCCCTATGGCTACACCTTC

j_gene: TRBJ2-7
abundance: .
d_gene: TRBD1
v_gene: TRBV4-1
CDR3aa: CASSHPRQGINHEQYF
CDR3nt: TGCGCCAGCAGCCATCCGCGACAGGGGATAAACCACGAGCAGTACTTC

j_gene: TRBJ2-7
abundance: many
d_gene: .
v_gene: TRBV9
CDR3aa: CASSVDLGGSYEQYF
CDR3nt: TGTGCCAGCAGCGTAGATTTGGGGGGCAGTTACGAGCAGTACTTC

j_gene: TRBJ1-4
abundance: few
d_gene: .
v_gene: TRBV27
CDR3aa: CASSLSWANEKLFF
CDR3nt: TGTGCCAGCAGTTTATCGTGGGCAAATGAAAAACTGTTTTTT

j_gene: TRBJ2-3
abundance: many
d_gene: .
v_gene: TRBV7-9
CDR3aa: CASSLALGSTDTQYF
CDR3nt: TGTGCCAGCAGCTTAGCCTTGGGCAGCACAGATACGCAGTATTTT

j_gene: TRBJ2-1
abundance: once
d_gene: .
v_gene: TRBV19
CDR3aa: CTTLGLGPGEQFF
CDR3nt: TGTACCACCCTTGGACTGGGCCCGGGTGAGCAGTTCTTC

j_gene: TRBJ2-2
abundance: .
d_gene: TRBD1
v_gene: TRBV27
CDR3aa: CATSRTGGTGELFF
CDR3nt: TGTGCCACCTCCCGGACAGGCGGCACCGGGGAGCTGTTTTTT

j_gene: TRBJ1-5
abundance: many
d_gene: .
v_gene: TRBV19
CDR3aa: CASTSASNQPQHF
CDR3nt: TGTGCCAGTACCTCGGCGAGCAATCAGCCCCAGCATTTT

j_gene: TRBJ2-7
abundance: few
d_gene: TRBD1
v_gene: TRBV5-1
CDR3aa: CASSWSTGGGYEQYF
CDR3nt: TGCGCCAGCAGCTGGTCGACAGGGGGCGGGTACGAGCAGTACTTC

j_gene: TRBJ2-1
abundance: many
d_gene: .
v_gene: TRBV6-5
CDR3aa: CASSYGRIGEQFF
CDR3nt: TGTGCCAGCAGTTACGGACGGATCGGTGAGCAGTTCTTC

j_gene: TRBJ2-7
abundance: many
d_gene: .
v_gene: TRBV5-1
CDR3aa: CASSSVSSSYEQYF
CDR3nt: TGCGCCAGCAGTTCTGTTTCCAGCTCCTACGAGCAGTACTTC

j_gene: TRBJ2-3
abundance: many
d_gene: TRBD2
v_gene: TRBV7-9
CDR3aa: CASSLAAGPSTDTQYF
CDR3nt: TGTGCCAGCAGCTTAGCAGCGGGGCCTAGCACAGATACGCAGTATTTT

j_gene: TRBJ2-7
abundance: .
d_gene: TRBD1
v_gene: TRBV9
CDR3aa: CASSVGTGGAEQYF
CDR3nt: TGTGCCAGCAGCGTTGGGACAGGGGGCGCCGAGCAGTACTTC

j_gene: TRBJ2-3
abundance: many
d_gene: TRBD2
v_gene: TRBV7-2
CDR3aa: CASSTRTSGSTDTQYF
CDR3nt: TGTGCCAGCAGCACCAGGACTAGCGGCAGCACAGATACGCAGTATTTT

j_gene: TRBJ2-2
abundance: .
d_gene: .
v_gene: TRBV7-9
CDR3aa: CASIWTANIGELFF
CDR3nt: TGTGCCAGCATCTGGACAGCGAACATCGGGGAGCTGTTTTTT

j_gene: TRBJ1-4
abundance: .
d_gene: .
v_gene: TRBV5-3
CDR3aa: CASSERGNEKLFF
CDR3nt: TGTGCCAGCAGCGAGCGGGGGAATGAAAAACTGTTTTTT

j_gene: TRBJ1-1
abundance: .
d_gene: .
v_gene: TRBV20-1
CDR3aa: CSASTEMNTEAFF
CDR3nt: TGCAGTGCTAGCACGGAGATGAACACTGAAGCTTTCTTT

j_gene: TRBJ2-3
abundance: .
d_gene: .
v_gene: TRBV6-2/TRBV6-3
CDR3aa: CASSELSGVSTDTQYF
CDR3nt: TGTGCCAGCAGTGAACTGAGCGGAGTTAGCACAGATACGCAGTATTTT

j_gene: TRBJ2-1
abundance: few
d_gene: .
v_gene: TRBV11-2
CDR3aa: CASSADHWNNNEQFF
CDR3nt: TGTGCCAGCAGCGCTGACCATTGGAACAACAATGAGCAGTTCTTC

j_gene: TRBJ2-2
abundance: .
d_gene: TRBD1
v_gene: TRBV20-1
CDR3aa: CSARDSRAGELFF
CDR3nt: TGCAGTGCTCGGGACAGCCGCGCCGGGGAGCTGTTTTTT

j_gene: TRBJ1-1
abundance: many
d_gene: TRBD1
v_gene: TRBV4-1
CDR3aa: CASSKDRAGEAFF
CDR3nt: TGCGCCAGCAGCAAAGACAGGGCTGGTGAAGCTTTCTTT

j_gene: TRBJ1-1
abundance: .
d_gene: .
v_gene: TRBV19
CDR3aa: CASSIIRGAEAFF
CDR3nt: TGTGCCAGTAGTATAATTAGGGGTGCTGAAGCTTTCTTT

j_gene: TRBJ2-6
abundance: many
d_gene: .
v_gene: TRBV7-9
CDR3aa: CASSLLVVSGANVLTF
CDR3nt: TGTGCCAGCAGCTTATTGGTGGTCTCTGGGGCCAACGTCCTGACTTTC

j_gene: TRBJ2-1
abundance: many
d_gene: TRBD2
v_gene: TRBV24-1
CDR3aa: CATNAGTAGGGSYNEQFF
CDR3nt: TGTGCCACCAACGCCGGCACAGCGGGAGGGGGCTCCTACAATGAGCAGTTCTTC

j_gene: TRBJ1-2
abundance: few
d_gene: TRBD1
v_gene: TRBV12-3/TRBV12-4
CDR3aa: CASSLPDRDGYTF
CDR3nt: TGTGCCAGCAGTTTACCCGACAGGGACGGCTACACCTTC

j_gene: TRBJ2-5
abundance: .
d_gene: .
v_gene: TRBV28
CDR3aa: CASSVSWGKETQYF
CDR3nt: TGTGCCAGCAGCGTTAGTTGGGGGAAAGAGACCCAGTACTTC

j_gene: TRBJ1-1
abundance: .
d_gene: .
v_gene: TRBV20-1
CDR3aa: CSARDESMNTEAFF
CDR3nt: TGCAGTGCTAGAGATGAGTCCATGAACACTGAAGCTTTCTTT

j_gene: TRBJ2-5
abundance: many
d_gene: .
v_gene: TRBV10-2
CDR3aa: CASSDGTTYQETQYF
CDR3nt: TGCGCCAGCAGTGACGGGACAACGTACCAAGAGACCCAGTACTTC

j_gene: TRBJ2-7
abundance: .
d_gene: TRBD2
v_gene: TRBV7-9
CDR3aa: CASSTSSGGFEQYF
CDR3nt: TGTGCCAGCAGCACCTCTAGCGGGGGTTTCGAGCAGTACTTC

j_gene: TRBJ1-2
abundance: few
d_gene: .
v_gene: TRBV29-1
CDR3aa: CSVVRETGLGGYTF
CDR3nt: TGCAGCGTCGTTCGGGAGACAGGTTTAGGTGGCTACACCTTC

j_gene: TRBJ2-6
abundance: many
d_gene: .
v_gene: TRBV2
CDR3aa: CASSGRDSGANVLTF
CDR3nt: TGTGCCAGCAGTGGTAGAGACTCTGGGGCCAACGTCCTGACTTTC

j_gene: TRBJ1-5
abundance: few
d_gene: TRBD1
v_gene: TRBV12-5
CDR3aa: CASGLGQGWQPQHF
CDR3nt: TGTGCTAGTGGTTTGGGACAGGGGTGGCAGCCCCAGCATTTT

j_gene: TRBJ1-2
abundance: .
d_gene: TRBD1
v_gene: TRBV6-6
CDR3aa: CASSWTLTGPDYGYTF
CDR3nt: TGTGCCAGCAGTTGGACCTTGACAGGGCCCGACTATGGCTACACCTTC

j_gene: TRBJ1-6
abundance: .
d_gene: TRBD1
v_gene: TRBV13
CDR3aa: CASSTGTGNSPLHF
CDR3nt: TGTGCCAGCAGTACCGGGACAGGGAATTCACCCCTCCACTTT

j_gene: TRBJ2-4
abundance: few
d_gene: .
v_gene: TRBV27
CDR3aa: CASSYGGENIQYF
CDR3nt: TGTGCCAGCAGTTACGGGGGCGAAAACATTCAGTACTTC

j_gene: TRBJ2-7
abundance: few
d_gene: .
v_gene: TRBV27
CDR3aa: CASSFGQYF
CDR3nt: TGTGCCAGCAGCTTTGGGCAGTACTTC

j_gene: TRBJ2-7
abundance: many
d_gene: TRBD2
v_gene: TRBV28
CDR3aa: CASTGQGGRRSYEQYF
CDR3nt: TGTGCCAGCACCGGACAAGGCGGGAGGCGGTCCTACGAGCAGTACTTC

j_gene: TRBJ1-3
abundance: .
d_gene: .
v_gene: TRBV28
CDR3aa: CASSGGLSGNTIYF
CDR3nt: TGTGCCAGCAGTGGGGGCCTCTCTGGAAACACCATATATTTT

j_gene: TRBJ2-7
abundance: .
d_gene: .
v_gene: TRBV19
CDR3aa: CASRNAYGYEQYF
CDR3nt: TGTGCCAGTAGAAATGCCTACGGGTACGAGCAGTACTTC